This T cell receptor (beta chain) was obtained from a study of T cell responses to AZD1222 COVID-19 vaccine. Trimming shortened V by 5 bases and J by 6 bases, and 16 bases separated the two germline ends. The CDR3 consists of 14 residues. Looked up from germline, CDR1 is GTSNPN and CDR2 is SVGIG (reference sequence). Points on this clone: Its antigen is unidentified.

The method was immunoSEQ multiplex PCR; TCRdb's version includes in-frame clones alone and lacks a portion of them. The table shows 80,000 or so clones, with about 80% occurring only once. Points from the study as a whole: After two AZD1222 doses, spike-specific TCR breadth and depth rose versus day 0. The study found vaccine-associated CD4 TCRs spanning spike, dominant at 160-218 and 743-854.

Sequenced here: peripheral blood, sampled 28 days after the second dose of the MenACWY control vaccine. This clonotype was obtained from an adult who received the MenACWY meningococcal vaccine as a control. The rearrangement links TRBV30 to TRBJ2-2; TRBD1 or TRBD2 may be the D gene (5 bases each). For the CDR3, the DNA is TGTGCCTGGTCGGCGACGAGGGGTCCCGGGGAGCTGTTTTTT. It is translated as CAWSATRGPGELFF.